This T cell receptor (beta chain) was found in a study of blood T cell repertoires in COVID-19. Only one count was recorded for this clone. Germline V gene lookup returns CDR1 KGHSH and CDR2 LQKENI. V dropped 6 bases and J dropped 0; count of bases not matched to a gene: 7. The CDR3 consists of 15 residues. The assay was immunoSEQ multiplex PCR, and TCRdb's table has in-frame clones only and misses some. This table has 400,000 to 450,000 clones, roughly 90% appearing once. The receptor was derived from a woman in her twenties or thirties with active or convalescent COVID-19. Source material: peripheral blood. The chain has TRBV18 and TRBJ1-2; TRBD1 aligns across 7 bases. The CDR3 here is CASSPGTDPNYGYTF. In DNA form, the CDR3 reads TGTGCCAGCTCCCCCGGGACAGATCCTAACTATGGCTACACCTTC.